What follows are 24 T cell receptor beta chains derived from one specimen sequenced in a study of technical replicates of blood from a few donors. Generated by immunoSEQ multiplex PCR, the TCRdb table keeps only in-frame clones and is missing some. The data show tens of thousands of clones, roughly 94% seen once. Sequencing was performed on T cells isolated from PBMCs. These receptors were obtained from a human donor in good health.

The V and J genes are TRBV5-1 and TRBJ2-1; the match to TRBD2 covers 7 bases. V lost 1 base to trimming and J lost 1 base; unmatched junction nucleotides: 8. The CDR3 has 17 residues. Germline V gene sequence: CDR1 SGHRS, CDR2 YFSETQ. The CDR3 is CASSLSGLAVSYNEQFF. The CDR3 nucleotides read TGCGCCAGCAGCTTGTCTGGGCTAGCGGTTTCCTACAATGAGCAGTTCTTC.

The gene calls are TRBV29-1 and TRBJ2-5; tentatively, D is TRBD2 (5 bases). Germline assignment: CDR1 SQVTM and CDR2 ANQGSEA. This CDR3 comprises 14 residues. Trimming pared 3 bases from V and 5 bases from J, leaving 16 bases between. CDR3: CSVERAFRKETQYF. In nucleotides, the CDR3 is TGCAGCGTTGAGAGGGCGTTCCGAAAGGAGACCCAGTACTTC. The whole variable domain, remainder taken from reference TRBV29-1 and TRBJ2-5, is SAVISQKPSRDICQRGTSLTIQCQVDSQVTMMFWYRQQPGQSLTLIATANQGSEATYESGFVIDKFPISRPNLTFSTLTVSNMSPEDSSIYLCSVERAFRKETQYFGPGTRLLVL.

The CDR3 spells CASSHSGWWTDTQYF. As DNA, the CDR3 is TGTGCCAGCAGCCATTCAGGGTGGTGGACAGATACGCAGTATTTT. The chain combines TRBV14 with TRBJ2-3; tentatively, D is TRBD1 (5 bases). Trimming took 3 bases from V and 3 from J, leaving 13 bases between them. This CDR3 contains 15 residues. Looked up from germline, CDR1 is SGHDN and CDR2 is FVKESK.

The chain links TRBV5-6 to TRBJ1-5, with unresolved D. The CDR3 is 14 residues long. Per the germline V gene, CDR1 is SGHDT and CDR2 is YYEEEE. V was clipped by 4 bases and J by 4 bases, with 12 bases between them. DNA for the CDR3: TGTGCCAGCAGCGGCGGAGGCGATAATCAGCCCCAGCATTTT. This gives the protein CASSGGGDNQPQHF.

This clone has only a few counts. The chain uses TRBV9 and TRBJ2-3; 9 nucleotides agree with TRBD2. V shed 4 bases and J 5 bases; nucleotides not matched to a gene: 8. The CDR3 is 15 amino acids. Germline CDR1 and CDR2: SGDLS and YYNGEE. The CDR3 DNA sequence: TGTGCCAGCAGCCCTAATCTAGCGGGATTAGATACGCAGTATTTT. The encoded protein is CASSPNLAGLDTQYF.

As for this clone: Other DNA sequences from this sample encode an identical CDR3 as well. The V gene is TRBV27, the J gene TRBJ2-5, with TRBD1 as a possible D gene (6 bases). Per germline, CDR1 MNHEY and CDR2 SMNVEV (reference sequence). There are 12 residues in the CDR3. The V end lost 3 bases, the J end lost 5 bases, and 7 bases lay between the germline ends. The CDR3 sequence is CASSLRGETQYF. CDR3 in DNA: TGTGCCAGCAGTTTGAGGGGGGAGACCCAGTACTTC.

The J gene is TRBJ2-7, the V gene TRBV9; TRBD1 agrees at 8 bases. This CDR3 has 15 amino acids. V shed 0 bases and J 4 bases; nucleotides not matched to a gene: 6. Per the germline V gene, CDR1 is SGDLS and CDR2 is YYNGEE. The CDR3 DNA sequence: TGTGCCAGCAGCGTAGGTGCAGGGGGCAGATACGAGCAGTACTTC. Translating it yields CASSVGAGGRYEQYF.

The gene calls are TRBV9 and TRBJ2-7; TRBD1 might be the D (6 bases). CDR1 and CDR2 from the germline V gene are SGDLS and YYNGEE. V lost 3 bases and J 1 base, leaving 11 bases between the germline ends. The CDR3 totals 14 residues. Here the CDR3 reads CASSAYRASYEQYF. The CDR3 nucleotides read TGTGCCAGCAGCGCGTACAGGGCTTCCTACGAGCAGTACTTC.

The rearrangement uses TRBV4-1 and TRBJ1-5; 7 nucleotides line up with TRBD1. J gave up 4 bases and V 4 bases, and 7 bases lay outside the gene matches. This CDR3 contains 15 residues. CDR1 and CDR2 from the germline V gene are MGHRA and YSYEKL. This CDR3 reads CASSPGQAENQPQHF. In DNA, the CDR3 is TGCGCCAGCAGCCCTGGACAGGCCGAGAATCAGCCCCAGCATTTT.

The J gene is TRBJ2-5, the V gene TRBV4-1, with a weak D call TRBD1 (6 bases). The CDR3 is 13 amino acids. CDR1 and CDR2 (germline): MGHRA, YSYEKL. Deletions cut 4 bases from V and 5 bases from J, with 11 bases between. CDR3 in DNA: TGCGCCAGCAGCCTGGGCAGGGGCGAGACCCAGTACTTC. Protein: CASSLGRGETQYF.

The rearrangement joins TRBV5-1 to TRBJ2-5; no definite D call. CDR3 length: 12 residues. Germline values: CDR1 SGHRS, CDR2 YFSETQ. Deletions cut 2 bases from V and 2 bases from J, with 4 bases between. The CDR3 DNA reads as TGCGCCAGCAGCTTCCCTCAAGAGACCCAGTACTTC. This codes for CASSFPQETQYF.

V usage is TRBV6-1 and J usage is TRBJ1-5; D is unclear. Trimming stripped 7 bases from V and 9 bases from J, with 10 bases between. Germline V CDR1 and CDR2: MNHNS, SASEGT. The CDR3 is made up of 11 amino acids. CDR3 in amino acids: CASNDTPPQHF. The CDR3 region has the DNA TGTGCCAGCAATGACACTCCGCCCCAGCATTTT.

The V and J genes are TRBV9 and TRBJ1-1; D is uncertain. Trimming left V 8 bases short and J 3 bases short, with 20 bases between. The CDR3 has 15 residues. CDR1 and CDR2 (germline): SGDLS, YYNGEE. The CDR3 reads CASPPYGPEDTEAFF. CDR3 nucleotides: TGTGCCAGTCCACCCTACGGCCCGGAGGACACTGAAGCTTTCTTT.

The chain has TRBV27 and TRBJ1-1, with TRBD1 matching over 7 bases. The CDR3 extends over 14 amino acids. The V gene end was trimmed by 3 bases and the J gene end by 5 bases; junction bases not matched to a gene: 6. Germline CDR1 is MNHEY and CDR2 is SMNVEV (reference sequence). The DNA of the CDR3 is TGTGCCAGCAGTTTGACAGGGAGAGGAACTGAAGCTTTCTTT. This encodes CASSLTGRGTEAFF.

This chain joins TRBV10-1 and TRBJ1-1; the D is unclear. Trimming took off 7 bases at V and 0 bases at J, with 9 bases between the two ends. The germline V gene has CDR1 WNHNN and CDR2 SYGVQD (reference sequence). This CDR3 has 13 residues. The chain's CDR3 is CASKLELNTEAFF. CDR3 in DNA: TGCGCCAGCAAACTGGAGCTGAACACTGAAGCTTTCTTT.

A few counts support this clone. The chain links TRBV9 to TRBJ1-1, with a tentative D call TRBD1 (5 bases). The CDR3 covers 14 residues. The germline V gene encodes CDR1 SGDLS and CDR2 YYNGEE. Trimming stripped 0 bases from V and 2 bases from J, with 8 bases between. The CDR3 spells CASSVAQGNTEAFF. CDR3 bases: TGTGCCAGCAGCGTAGCTCAGGGAAACACTGAAGCTTTCTTT.

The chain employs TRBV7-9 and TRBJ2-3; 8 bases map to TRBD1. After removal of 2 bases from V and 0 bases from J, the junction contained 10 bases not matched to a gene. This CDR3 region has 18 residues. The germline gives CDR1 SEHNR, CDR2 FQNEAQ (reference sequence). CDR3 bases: TGTGCCAGCAGCTTATTCCGGTTCAGGGGGCGCAGCACAGATACGCAGTATTTT. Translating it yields CASSLFRFRGRSTDTQYF.

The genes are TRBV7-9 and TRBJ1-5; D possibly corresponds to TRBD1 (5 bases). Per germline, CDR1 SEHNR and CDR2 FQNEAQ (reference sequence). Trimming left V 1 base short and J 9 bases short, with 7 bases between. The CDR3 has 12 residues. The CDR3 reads CASSLGTGPQHF. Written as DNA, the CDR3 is TGTGCCAGCAGCTTAGGTACAGGGCCCCAGCATTTT. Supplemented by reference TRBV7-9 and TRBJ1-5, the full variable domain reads DTGVSQNPRHKITKRGQNVTFRCDPISEHNRLYWYRQTLGQGPEFLTYFQNEAQLEKSRLLSDRFSAERPKGSFSTLEIQRTEQGDSAMYLCASSLGTGPQHFGDGTRLSIL.

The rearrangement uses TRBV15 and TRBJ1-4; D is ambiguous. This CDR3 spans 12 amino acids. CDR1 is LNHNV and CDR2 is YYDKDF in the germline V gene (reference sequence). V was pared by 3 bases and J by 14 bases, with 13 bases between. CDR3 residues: CATSSKERSLFF. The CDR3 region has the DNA TGTGCCACCAGCAGTAAGGAGAGGTCGCTGTTTTTT.

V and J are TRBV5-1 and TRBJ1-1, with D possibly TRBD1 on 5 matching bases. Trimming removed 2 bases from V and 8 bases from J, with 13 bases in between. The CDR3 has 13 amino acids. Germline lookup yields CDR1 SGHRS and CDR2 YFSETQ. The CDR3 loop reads CASSFGPGKEAFF. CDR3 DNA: TGCGCCAGCAGCTTCGGACCAGGGAAAGAAGCTTTCTTT.

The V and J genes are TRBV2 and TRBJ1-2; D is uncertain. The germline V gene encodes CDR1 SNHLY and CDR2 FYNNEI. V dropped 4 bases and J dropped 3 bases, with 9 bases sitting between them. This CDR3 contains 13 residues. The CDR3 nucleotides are TGTGCCAGCAGTGTAAGGGAGGACTATGGCTACACCTTC. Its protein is CASSVREDYGYTF. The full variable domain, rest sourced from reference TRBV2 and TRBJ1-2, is EPEVTQTPSHQVTQMGQEVILRCVPISNHLYFYWYRQILGQKVEFLVSFYNNEISEKSEIFDDQFSVERPDGSNFTLKIRSTKLEDSAMYFCASSVREDYGYTFGSGTRLTVV.

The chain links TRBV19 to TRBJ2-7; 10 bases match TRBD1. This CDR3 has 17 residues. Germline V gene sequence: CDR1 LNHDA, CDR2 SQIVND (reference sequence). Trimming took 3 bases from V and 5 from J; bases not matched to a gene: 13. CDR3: CASSMILVTGTGDEQYF. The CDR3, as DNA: TGTGCCAGTAGTATGATTCTGGTTACCGGGACAGGGGACGAGCAGTACTTC.

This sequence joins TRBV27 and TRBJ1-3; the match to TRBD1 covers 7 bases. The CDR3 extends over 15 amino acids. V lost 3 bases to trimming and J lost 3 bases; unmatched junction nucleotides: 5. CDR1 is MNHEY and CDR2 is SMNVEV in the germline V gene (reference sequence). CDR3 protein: CASSLNRGFGNTIYF. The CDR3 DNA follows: TGTGCCAGCAGTTTGAACAGGGGCTTTGGAAACACCATATATTTT.

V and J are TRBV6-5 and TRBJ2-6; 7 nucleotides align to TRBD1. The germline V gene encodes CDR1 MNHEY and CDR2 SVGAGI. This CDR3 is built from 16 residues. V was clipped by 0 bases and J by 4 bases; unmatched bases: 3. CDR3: CASSYSEGAGANVLTF. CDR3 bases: TGTGCCAGCAGTTACTCTGAGGGGGCCGGGGCCAACGTCCTGACTTTC.